A selection of T cell receptor beta chains follows, all from one sample in a study of T-cell reconstitution after alpha-beta-depleted transplantation in children. MiXCR, run by TCRdb on the PCR reads, gives a single entry per CDR3 protein. The sample includes some 140,000 distinct CDR3 sequences, about 9.5% of them seen just once. The sample was PBMCs, mostly from graft donor cells, taken 180 days after TCRalphabeta/CD19-depleted stem cell transplant. These receptors came from a girl under three years old who had a stem cell transplant for combined immunodeficiency, so the T cells may come from the graft donor. CDR3s include the opening cysteine and the closing phenylalanine or tryptophan. Fields, in order: J gene, clone size, V gene, D gene, CDR3 DNA, CDR3 protein. D genes are given only for firm matches. Only part of the rows carry a size: once, few, many, or a class if the clone is expanded.

TRBJ1-1 | few | TRBV5-1 | NA | TGCGCCAGCAGCTTGGAAGGCTTGGGGGCTTTCTTT | CASSLEGLGAFF
TRBJ2-7 | few | TRBV12-3/TRBV12-4 | TRBD1 | TGTGCCAGCAGGAGGACAGGGGCGGGCTCCTACGAGCAGTACTTC | CASRRTGAGSYEQYF
TRBJ2-1 | many | TRBV18 | TRBD2 | TGTGCCAGCTCACCCGGACTAGCCTACAATGAGCAGTTCTTC | CASSPGLAYNEQFF
TRBJ2-1 | few | TRBV5-1 | TRBD2 | TGCGCCAGCAGCTTGGGGGGGCTAGCGGGAGATGAGCAGTTCTTC | CASSLGGLAGDEQFF
TRBJ2-1 | NA | TRBV5-5 | NA | TGTGCCAGCAGCCGTAAGGGGGGATTGTTCTTC | CASSRKGGLFF
TRBJ2-7 | few | TRBV7-9 | NA | TGTGCCAGCAGCGCGAGCTCCTACGAGCAGTACTTC | CASSASSYEQYF
TRBJ2-3 | many | TRBV5-1 | TRBD1 | TGCGCCAGCAGCTTGCGACAGGGCAAGCGGACAGATACGCAGTATTTT | CASSLRQGKRTDTQYF
TRBJ2-4 | few | TRBV24-1 | TRBD1 | TGTGCCACCAGTGATGGACAGGGCGGGAAAAACATTCAGTACTTC | CATSDGQGGKNIQYF
TRBJ2-5 | few | TRBV5-1 | NA | TGCGCCAGCAGCCCCATCGGACTGCCGAAAGAGACCCAGTACTTC | CASSPIGLPKETQYF
TRBJ1-5 | many | TRBV9 | NA | TGTGCCAGCAGCGAGACACCTTATAGCAATCAGCCCCAGCATTTT | CASSETPYSNQPQHF
TRBJ2-3 | few | TRBV6-1 | TRBD2 | TGTGCCAGCAGTGCCGTAGCGGGATCCACAGATACGCAGTATTTT | CASSAVAGSTDTQYF
TRBJ1-5 | many | TRBV28 | NA | TGTGCCAGCAGTTTAGAAGGACAGCCCAATCAGCCCCAGCATTTT | CASSLEGQPNQPQHF
TRBJ2-7 | many | TRBV20-1 | NA | TGCAGTGCTAGGATGCCAGGGACCTACGAGCAGTACTTC | CSARMPGTYEQYF
TRBJ2-5 | few | TRBV20-1 | NA | TGCAGTGCTAGAGATCGGGGGATCGGAGTGGAGACCCAGTACTTC | CSARDRGIGVETQYF
TRBJ1-1 | NA | TRBV6-5 | TRBD1 | TGTGCCAGCAGTTCCCGACAGGGTTTAGGCACTGAAGCTTTCTTT | CASSSRQGLGTEAFF
TRBJ1-2 | NA | TRBV9 | NA | TGTGCCAGCAGCGTAGGGTCCAACTATGGCTACACCTTC | CASSVGSNYGYTF
TRBJ1-2 | NA | TRBV10-3 | NA | TGTGCCATCAGTGCGAAGGGGTCGGGCGGCTACACCTTC | CAISAKGSGGYTF
TRBJ2-1 | NA | TRBV3-1 | NA | TGTGCCAGCAGCTTGGACAAAAGACGCTCCTACAATGAGCAGTTCTTC | CASSLDKRRSYNEQFF
TRBJ2-1 | many | TRBV29-1 | NA | TGCAGCGTTGGTCAGGGAGTAGGCGGCGATGAGCAGTTCTTC | CSVGQGVGGDEQFF
TRBJ2-7 | few | TRBV28 | NA | TGTGCCAGCAGTTTTTTAGGCAGCACCTACGAGCAGTACTTC | CASSFLGSTYEQYF
TRBJ2-5 | few | TRBV7-8 | TRBD2 | TGTGCCAGCAGCTTACGGCCCAGGAGGGGGACTAGCGGGAGAGAGACCCAGTACTTC | CASSLRPRRGTSGRETQYF
TRBJ2-5 | few | TRBV4-3 | NA | TGCGCCAGCAGCCAAGACGTCGTTCCAGGGGAGGAGACCCAGTACTTC | CASSQDVVPGEETQYF
TRBJ2-3 | NA | TRBV20-1 | TRBD2 | TGCAGTGCTTACCATGGGACTACTAGCACAGATACGCAGTATTTT | CSAYHGTTSTDTQYF
TRBJ2-3 | few | TRBV20-1 | TRBD1 | TGCAGTGTACGACAGGGGGCGAGAACAGATACGCAGTATTTT | CSVRQGARTDTQYF
TRBJ2-1 | NA | TRBV24-1 | NA | TGTGCCACCAGTGATTCAGGGACGTCCTACAATGAGCAGTTCTTC | CATSDSGTSYNEQFF
TRBJ2-7 | many | TRBV20-1 | NA | TGCAGTGCTACCCTGACCTCCTACGAGCAGTACTTC | CSATLTSYEQYF
TRBJ2-2 | few | TRBV7-8 | TRBD1 | TGTGCCAGCAGCGTCGGACAGGGGAACACCGGGGAGCTGTTTTTT | CASSVGQGNTGELFF
TRBJ2-1 | NA | TRBV15 | TRBD2 | TGTGCCACCAAAGCGGGAGCAGCTGACAATGAGCAGTTCTTC | CATKAGAADNEQFF
TRBJ2-1 | few | TRBV10-3 | NA | TGTGCCACATCGGGCGGGAAAATGGGCAATGAGCAGTTCTTC | CATSGGKMGNEQFF
TRBJ1-1 | few | TRBV12-3/TRBV12-4 | TRBD1 | TGTGCCAGCAGTTCGACAGGGGGCGTCACTGAAGCTTTCTTT | CASSSTGGVTEAFF
TRBJ2-5 | NA | TRBV7-3 | NA | TGTGCCAGCAGCTTCACAGGGTCCTTGGGGACCCAGTACTTC | CASSFTGSLGTQYF
TRBJ2-1 | NA | TRBV5-1 | NA | TGCGCCAGCAGCTGGATGGGCGATGAGCAGTTCTTC | CASSWMGDEQFF
TRBJ2-5 | many | TRBV29-1 | NA | TGCAGCGCCCAAGGTGGGCGAATACAAGAGACCCAGTACTTC | CSAQGGRIQETQYF
TRBJ1-4 | NA | TRBV19 | NA | TGTGCCAGTAGCCGTTCTGTGGACCTCACCCTGAAAAAACTGTTTTTT | CASSRSVDLTLKKLFF
TRBJ2-7 | medium-sized | TRBV5-1 | NA | TGCGCCAGCAGTGAGCTTGGGGGCTCCTACGAGCAGTACTTC | CASSELGGSYEQYF
TRBJ2-1 | NA | TRBV29-1 | TRBD2 | TGCAGCGTCCAAGGACTAGCGGGCAATGAGCAGTTCTTC | CSVQGLAGNEQFF
TRBJ2-1 | NA | TRBV4-1 | NA | TGCGCCAGCAGCCAAGATTACGCTGTCCCCTACAATGAGCAGTTCTTC | CASSQDYAVPYNEQFF
TRBJ2-2 | once | TRBV6-1 | TRBD1 | TGTGCCAGCAGGCCGGGACAGGGGGCTGTTTGGGACACCGGGGAGCTGTTTTTT | CASRPGQGAVWDTGELFF
TRBJ2-1 | NA | TRBV12-3/TRBV12-4 | NA | TGTGCCAGCACTCTAGGAGGGACTTTCAATGAGCAGTTCTTC | CASTLGGTFNEQFF
TRBJ1-2 | many | TRBV5-1 | NA | TGCGCCAGCAGCTTGGCCTGGTCTGATTATGGCTACACCTTC | CASSLAWSDYGYTF
TRBJ2-3 | NA | TRBV3-1 | TRBD2 | TGTGCCAGCAGCCTCACGACTAGCGGGGGTGGAGATACGCAGTATTTT | CASSLTTSGGGDTQYF